Listed below are T cell receptor beta chains from one sample, sequenced in a study of cytomegalovirus exposure and HLA in healthy donors. Clones were read by immunoSEQ multiplex PCR, and TCRdb kept only the in-frame ones, dropping some. The data show 200,000 to 250,000 clones, about nine tenths seen once. Input material: PBMCs. These receptors all stem from a woman between 18 and 29 years old in good health and CMV-seropositive. The CDR3 runs from the conserved cysteine through the conserved F or W. Each record gives: clone size, CDR3 length, J gene, V gene, D gene, CDR3 DNA, CDR3 protein. The D gene is left open where the match is weak. Where a row states a size, it is once, few, many or the class of an expanded clone; other rows omit it.

>.|15|TRBJ2-1|TRBV15|TRBD2
TGTGCCACCAGATCCCTAGCGGGGTGGTACAATGAGCAGTTCTTC
CATRSLAGWYNEQFF
>.|14|TRBJ2-7|TRBV7-8|TRBD1
TGTGCCAGCAGCTTGACAGGGTCCGTACACGAGCAGTACTTC
CASSLTGSVHEQYF
>.|13|TRBJ1-5|TRBV2|.
TGTGCCAGCAGTGACAGGGCCCGCCAGCCCCAGCATTTT
CASSDRARQPQHF
>.|11|TRBJ2-2|TRBV29-1|.
TGCAGCGTTGAGACTTCCGGGGAGCTGTTTTTT
CSVETSGELFF
>.|15|TRBJ2-1|TRBV6-5|TRBD2
TGTGCCAGCAAATTTGGGACTAGCGGGAGCAATGAGCAGTTCTTC
CASKFGTSGSNEQFF
>.|15|TRBJ2-3|TRBV5-4|TRBD1
TGTGCCAGCAGCTCCTTGGGACAGGAGTCGGATACGCAGTATTTT
CASSSLGQESDTQYF
>.|15|TRBJ2-5|TRBV9|.
TGTGCCAGCAGCGTAGAGGGCAGGGACCAAGAGACCCAGTACTTC
CASSVEGRDQETQYF
>once|15|TRBJ1-2|TRBV28|TRBD1
TGTGCCAGCAGTTTGGGAAGTCAGGGGGACTATGGCTACACCTTC
CASSLGSQGDYGYTF
>.|14|TRBJ1-2|TRBV25-1|TRBD1
TGTGCCAGCAGTGAATCCAGGGGGAACTATGGCTACACCTTC
CASSESRGNYGYTF
>.|14|TRBJ1-2|TRBV10-1|TRBD1
TGCGCCAGCAGTGTCACAGGGGTGAACTATGGCTACACCTTC
CASSVTGVNYGYTF
>.|15|TRBJ2-7|TRBV19|.
TGTGCCAGTAGTATAGCCGCCGGAGTGAGGGGGGAGCAGTACTTC
CASSIAAGVRGEQYF
>.|15|TRBJ2-7|TRBV9|.
TGTGCCAGCAGCTTGGGGGGAGGTGAGTCTGGTTGGCAGTACTTC
CASSLGGGESGWQYF
>.|10|TRBJ2-7|TRBV20-1|.
TGCAGTGCCGCGGGGTCCGAGCAGTACTTC
CSAAGSEQYF
>.|17|TRBJ2-7|TRBV5-8|TRBD1
TGTGCCAGCAGCTCAGGACAGGGCGAATCAACCGCCTACGAGCAGTACTTC
CASSSGQGESTAYEQYF
>.|17|TRBJ1-3|TRBV5-1|TRBD1
TGCGCCAGCAGCTTGCAGGGCCTGAGGGGGCTTGGAAACACCATATATTTT
CASSLQGLRGLGNTIYF
>.|14|TRBJ1-5|TRBV30|TRBD1
TGTGCCTGGACAGAAGGACAGGCGGGTCAGCCCCAGCATTTT
CAWTEGQAGQPQHF
>.|16|TRBJ1-2|TRBV5-1|.
TGCGCCAGCAGCTTGGGGCCAGGGCCGAACGAACGTGGCTACACCTTC
CASSLGPGPNERGYTF
>once|12|TRBJ2-5|TRBV5-4|.
TGTGCCAGCAGTCGCGATCGGGAGACCCAGTACTTC
CASSRDRETQYF
>.|14|TRBJ1-5|TRBV27|.
TGTGCCAGCAGTTTGTATAGGGGGAATCAGCCCCAGCATTTT
CASSLYRGNQPQHF
>.|17|TRBJ2-1|TRBV15|.
TGTGCCACCAGCCCTCCCCTACGGCGGAGGGACTACAATGAGCAGTTCTTC
CATSPPLRRRDYNEQFF
>.|14|TRBJ2-7|TRBV4-1|.
TGCGCCAGCAGCCAACCGACAGTCTCCTACGAGCAGTACTTC
CASSQPTVSYEQYF
>.|15|TRBJ2-7|TRBV6-1|.
TGTGCCAGCAGTGAACGGTGGGCGGGGGCCCGCGAGCAGTACTTC
CASSERWAGAREQYF
>once|15|TRBJ2-5|TRBV11-2|.
TGTGCCAGCAGCTTACAGTGGTCTGCACAAGAGACCCAGTACTTC
CASSLQWSAQETQYF
>.|17|TRBJ2-1|TRBV5-4|TRBD1
TGTGCCAGCAGCATGGGACAGGGTCGTAGCTCCTACAATGAGCAGTTCTTC
CASSMGQGRSSYNEQFF
>once|13|TRBJ2-3|TRBV6-5|.
TGTGCCAGCCTCAGACTAGGAGCAGATACGCAGTATTTT
CASLRLGADTQYF
>once|16|TRBJ2-7|TRBV28|.
TGTGCCAGCAGTTTAAGGGGGGGGAAAGGGGTCTACGAGCAGTACTTC
CASSLRGGKGVYEQYF
>.|15|TRBJ2-3|TRBV9|TRBD2
TGTGCCAGCAGCCCCGGACTAGCGGGACCAGATACGCAGTATTTT
CASSPGLAGPDTQYF
>.|12|TRBJ2-1|TRBV27|TRBD2
TGTGCCAGCAGTGGTGGGGGGGGGAAGCAGTTCTTC
CASSGGGGKQFF
>.|14|TRBJ1-1|TRBV4-2|.
TGTGCCAGCAGCCAGACCACAGCGAACACTGAAGCTTTCTTT
CASSQTTANTEAFF
>.|17|TRBJ1-2|TRBV5-1|TRBD1
TGCGCCAGCAGCTGGAGGACAGGGGCGCACCCTTCCTATGGCTACACCTTC
CASSWRTGAHPSYGYTF
>.|15|TRBJ1-2|TRBV6-5|.
TGTGCCAGCAGTTACTCGACCGGGGGGTACTATGGCTACACCTTC
CASSYSTGGYYGYTF
>.|16|TRBJ2-1|TRBV11-2|TRBD2
TGTGCCAGCAGTTCAACCGGGACTAGGATCTACAATGAGCAGTTCTTC
CASSSTGTRIYNEQFF
>.|11|TRBJ2-5|TRBV25-1|.
TGTGCCACCTCCCCGAGGGAGACCCAGTACTTC
CATSPRETQYF
>.|15|TRBJ2-4|TRBV30|TRBD1
TGTGCCTGGATGAAGGGACAGGGACCCAAAAACATTCAGTACTTC
CAWMKGQGPKNIQYF
>.|15|TRBJ2-1|TRBV30|TRBD2
TGTGCCTGGAGTGACCTAGCTAGCGGGAGGAATGAGCAGTTCTTC
CAWSDLASGRNEQFF
>.|15|TRBJ2-7|TRBV7-9|.
TGTGCCAGCAGCTCCCCCGGAGACTTATCCTACGAGCAGTACTTC
CASSSPGDLSYEQYF
>.|14|TRBJ1-1|TRBV11-2|TRBD1
TGTGCCAGCAGCCCGGGGACAGGCCACACTGAAGCTTTCTTT
CASSPGTGHTEAFF
>.|16|TRBJ1-2|TRBV30|TRBD1
TGTGCCTGGAGTGTACCCCGGACAGGGATCGACTATGGCTACACCTTC
CAWSVPRTGIDYGYTF
>.|14|TRBJ2-4|TRBV7-8|.
TGTGCCAGCAGCTCCAGGGTACCCAAAAACATTCAGTACTTC
CASSSRVPKNIQYF
>few|16|TRBJ1-2|TRBV4-2|TRBD1
TGTGCCAGCAGCCGCAACTCCCGGGACAGATTATATGGCTACACCTTC
CASSRNSRDRLYGYTF
>.|16|TRBJ2-1|TRBV5-1|.
TGCGCCAGCAGCTTGTCCGGGACTGATTCCTACAATGAGCAGTTCTTC
CASSLSGTDSYNEQFF
>.|10|TRBJ1-2|TRBV20-1|.
TGCAGTGCCAGCAGGGATGGCTACACCTTC
CSASRDGYTF
>.|14|TRBJ2-2|TRBV6-1|.
TGTGCCAGCAGTGAAGGAGAGGAAACCGGGGAGCTGTTTTTT
CASSEGEETGELFF
>once|13|TRBJ2-1|TRBV5-1|.
TGCGCCAGTCAGGGGCAAGGCCACAATGAGCAGTTCTTC
CASQGQGHNEQFF
>few|11|TRBJ1-2|TRBV19|.
TGTGCCAGTAGTACCTTTAGTGGCTACACCTTC
CASSTFSGYTF
>.|15|TRBJ2-2|TRBV18|.
TGTGCCAGCTCGCGGGACCCCGCGAACACCGGGGAGCTGTTTTTT
CASSRDPANTGELFF
>.|16|TRBJ2-5|TRBV7-9|TRBD2
TGTGCCAGCAGCCTGACTAGCGGAGGGTACCAAGAGACCCAGTACTTC
CASSLTSGGYQETQYF
>.|15|TRBJ2-7|TRBV6-5|TRBD1
TGTGCCAGCAGTTACTCCGGGACAGGGGGCTACGAGCAGTACTTC
CASSYSGTGGYEQYF
>.|16|TRBJ2-1|TRBV6-4|TRBD2
TGTGCCAGCAGTGACCTTAGGACTAGCGGTTACAATGAGCAGTTCTTC
CASSDLRTSGYNEQFF